This paragraph reports one TCR beta chain. It has no known antigen specificity. No quality values exist for individual bases; no much larger clone is one base distant. Sequencing was carried out with an Illumina HiSeq 1500. TCRdb reworked the public reads: Q25 trimming with fastp, MiXCR clone assembly, productive beta chains retained. Under each unique CDR3 protein, matching rows form one entry showing the most common genes and DNA. In this sample the table shows roughly 730,000 distinct CDR3 sequences, around 35% of which occur a single time. Of the sample, 18% is held by the ten largest clones. The data derive from a study of T cell repertoires in cytomegalovirus infection (dated 2019 in TCRdb). For the wider study: Peptide stimulations targeted recently identified HLA-C-restricted CMV epitopes, whose presentation resists viral immunomodulation, together with well-studied HLA-B-restricted epitopes. Donor HLA type was relevant to the analysis, as public TCR beta signatures indicated carriage of CMV infection together with the matching HLA type. The investigation overall reported the following: The ex vivo response was dominated by HLA-C-restricted CMV-specific TCR beta clonotypes, which also provided the single most frequent clonotype in two of eight donors. Cumulative frequency of public TCR beta family members discriminated carriers of CMV infection plus the relevant HLA type in this cohort and an independent approximately 340-donor cohort.

The treatment or condition label for this specimen denotes: in vitro stimulation with specific CMV peptide epitopes to enrich CMV-specific T cells. The specimen comprised cultured PBMCs, sampled from culture after CMV antigen stimulation. This sequence originates from a human donor in good health (CMV status not recorded). Some clones in this sample may be carry-over from other donors' samples.

The DNA reads as follows: TGTGCCAGCAGTTATAGCTTCGGGGGCCAGGGGGGGAATGAGCAGTTCTTC. Its translation reads: CASSYSFGGQGGNEQFF. The chain is made from TRBV6-8 and TRBJ2-1; the D call could be TRBD1 or TRBD2, with each sharing 7 bases. The CDR3, from cysteine to phenylalanine, totals 17 residues. The read is trimmed to its CDR3 DNA, 51 bases read in frame from base 1. CDR1 and CDR2 are read off the germline V gene as MNHGY and SAAAGT. V gives up 3 bases and J gives up 7 bases, and the segment between their germline ends measures 22 bases.